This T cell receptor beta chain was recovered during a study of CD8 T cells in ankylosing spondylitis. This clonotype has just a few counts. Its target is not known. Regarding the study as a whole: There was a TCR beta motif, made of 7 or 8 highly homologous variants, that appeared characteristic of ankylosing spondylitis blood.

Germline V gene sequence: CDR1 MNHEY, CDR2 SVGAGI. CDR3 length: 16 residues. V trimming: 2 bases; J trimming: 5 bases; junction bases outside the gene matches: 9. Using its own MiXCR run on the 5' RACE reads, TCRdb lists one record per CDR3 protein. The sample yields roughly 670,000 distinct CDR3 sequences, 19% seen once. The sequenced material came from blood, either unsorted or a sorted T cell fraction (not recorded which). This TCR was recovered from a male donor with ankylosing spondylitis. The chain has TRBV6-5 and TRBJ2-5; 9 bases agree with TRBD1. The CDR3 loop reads CASSYGGSGTGETQYF. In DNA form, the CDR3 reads TGTGCCAGCAGTTACGGGGGCTCCGGGACAGGGGAGACCCAGTACTTC.